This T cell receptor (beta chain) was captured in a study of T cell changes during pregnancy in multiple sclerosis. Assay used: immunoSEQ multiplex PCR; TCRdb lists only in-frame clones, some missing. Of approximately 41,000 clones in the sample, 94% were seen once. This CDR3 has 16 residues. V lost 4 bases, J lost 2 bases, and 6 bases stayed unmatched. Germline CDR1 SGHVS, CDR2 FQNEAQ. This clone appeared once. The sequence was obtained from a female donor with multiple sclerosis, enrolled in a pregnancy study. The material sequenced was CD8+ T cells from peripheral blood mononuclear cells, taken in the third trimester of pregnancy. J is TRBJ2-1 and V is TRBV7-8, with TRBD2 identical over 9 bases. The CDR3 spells CASSSVAGVAYNEQFF. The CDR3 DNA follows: TGTGCCAGCAGCTCCGTAGCGGGAGTAGCCTACAATGAGCAGTTCTTC.